This entry lists 14 T cell receptor beta chains sequenced from one sample in a study of blood T cell repertoires in COVID-19. Sequencing used immunoSEQ multiplex PCR; TCRdb keeps in-frame clones, though not all of them. This sample has 100,000 to 150,000 clones; approximately 74% occur once, and the top ten carry approximately 2%. The source material was peripheral blood. All receptors come from a woman between 70 and 85 years old with acute or convalescent COVID-19.

This clone was seen only once. This sequence joins TRBV11-3 and TRBJ2-5; 14 nucleotides line up with TRBD2. This CDR3 region has 15 residues. The germline gives CDR1 SGHNT, CDR2 YENEEA. Trimming took 5 bases from V and 10 from J; bases not matched to a gene: 9. This CDR3 reads CASSPGLAGAEVQYF. CDR3 nucleotides: TGTGCCAGCAGCCCGGGACTAGCGGGAGCCGAGGTCCAGTACTTC. The whole variable domain, filled in from reference TRBV11-3 and TRBJ2-5, reads EAGVVQSPRYKIIEKKQPVAFWCNPISGHNTLYWYLQNLGQGPELLIRYENEEAVDDSQLPKDRFSAERLKGVDSTLKIQPAELGDSAVYLCASSPGLAGAEVQYFGPGTRLLVL.

This clone was seen at least ten times. The chain employs TRBV27 and TRBJ1-5; TRBD1 is a possible D gene (5 bases). The CDR3 extends over 16 amino acids. V was shortened by 3 bases and J by 2 bases, with 14 bases between the two germline ends. CDR1 is MNHEY and CDR2 is SMNVEV in the germline V gene (reference sequence). For the CDR3, the DNA is TGTGCCAGCAGTTTCGCAGGGAATCAGGGCAATCAGCCCCAGCATTTT. Amino acid sequence: CASSFAGNQGNQPQHF.

The chain carries TRBV9 and TRBJ2-7, with 9 bases matching TRBD1. Germline CDR1 and CDR2: SGDLS and YYNGEE. This CDR3 has 15 residues. J gave up 5 bases and V 2 bases, and 8 bases lay outside the gene matches. The CDR3 reads CASSVGTGTTHEQYF. In nucleotides, the CDR3 is TGTGCCAGCAGCGTTGGGACAGGGACTACCCACGAGCAGTACTTC. Combining the CDR3 with reference TRBV9 and TRBJ2-7 gives the whole variable domain DSGVTQTPKHLITATGQRVTLRCSPRSGDLSVYWYQQSLDQGLQFLIQYYNGEERAKGNILERFSAQQFPDLHSELNLSSLELGDSALYFCASSVGTGTTHEQYFGPGTRLTVT.

On this clone itself: Other DNA sequences in this specimen translate into the identical CDR3. CDR3 bases: TGTGCCAGCAGCTTAGCCGGGACTAGTTCCTACGAGCAGTACTTC. Translated: CASSLAGTSSYEQYF. This rearrangement joins TRBV7-2 to TRBJ2-7; 8 nucleotides align to TRBD2. This CDR3 has 15 amino acids. V lost 0 bases to trimming and J lost 1 base; unmatched junction nucleotides: 2. Germline lookup yields CDR1 SGHTA and CDR2 FQGNSA.

The chain carries TRBV27 and TRBJ1-6; possibly TRBD1 for D (6 bases). CDR1 is MNHEY, CDR2 SMNVEV, per germline (reference sequence). This CDR3 is 16 amino acids long. Trimming took 7 bases from V and 7 from J, leaving 20 bases between them. CDR3 bases: TGTGCCAGCAAAATTGATCGGGGCAGGGGAAATTCACCCCTCCACTTT. Translating gives CASKIDRGRGNSPLHF.

The chain carries TRBV7-6 and TRBJ2-5, with 9 bases identical to TRBD1. Germline V lookup: CDR1 SGHVS, CDR2 FNYEAQ. J gave up 5 bases and V 5 bases, and 9 bases lay outside the gene matches. CDR3 length: 15 amino acids. The chain's CDR3 is CASSPPGQGWETQYF. In DNA form, the CDR3 reads TGTGCCAGCAGCCCGCCGGGACAGGGATGGGAGACCCAGTACTTC. The variable domain in full, with the rest retrieved from reference TRBV7-6 and TRBJ2-5, is GAGVSQSPRYKVTKRGQDVALRCDPISGHVSLYWYRQALGQGPEFLTYFNYEAQQDKSGLPNDRFSAERPEGSISTLTIQRTEQRDSAMYRCASSPPGQGWETQYFGPGTRLLVL.

The V and J genes are TRBV2 and TRBJ2-7; D remains unclear. In germline, CDR1 is SNHLY, CDR2 FYNNEI. With 8 bases removed from V and 3 bases from J, the gap between germline ends came to 14 bases. This CDR3 is 13 amino acids long. CDR3 coding DNA: TGTGCCAGCGCCGCCTCCGCACTCTACGAGCAGTACTTC. As protein: CASAASALYEQYF.

The chain combines TRBV10-3 with TRBJ1-1; 12 bases map to TRBD1. J gave up 4 bases and V 2 bases, and 5 bases lay outside the gene matches. In germline, CDR1 is ENHRY, CDR2 SYGVKD. CDR3 length: 16 residues. The CDR3 sequence is CAISEPGQGATTEAFF. For the CDR3, the DNA is TGTGCCATCAGTGAGCCGGGACAGGGGGCGACCACTGAAGCTTTCTTT.

The chain joins TRBV24-1 to TRBJ2-3; 8 nucleotides align to TRBD1. The germline V gene encodes CDR1 KGHDR and CDR2 SFDVKD. Germline trimming cut 9 bases from V and 2 bases from J; bases unmatched to any gene: 3. The CDR3 length is 13 residues. CDR3 amino acids: CATEGQDTDTQYF. In nucleotides, the CDR3 is TGTGCCACCGAGGGACAGGACACAGATACGCAGTATTTT.

The CDR3 protein is CASSTYQGSSGNTIYF. CDR3 coding DNA: TGTGCCAGTAGTACTTATCAAGGGAGCTCTGGAAACACCATATATTTT. The V call is TRBV19, the J call TRBJ1-3; no clear D gene. The CDR3 sequence is 16 residues long. The V gene's germline CDR1 is LNHDA and CDR2 SQIVND (reference sequence). V was shortened by 4 bases and J by 0 bases, with 13 bases between the two germline ends.

This clone was observed a handful of times. V and J are TRBV2 and TRBJ2-3, with D maybe TRBD1 (6 bases). V shed 7 bases and J shed 2 bases, with 19 bases lying between them. Germline assignment: CDR1 SNHLY and CDR2 FYNNEI. CDR3 length: 16 residues. The CDR3 region is CASKPGRGIFTDTQYF. CDR3 coding DNA: TGTGCCAGCAAACCCGGCAGGGGTATTTTCACAGATACGCAGTATTTT.

The V and J genes are TRBV24-1 and TRBJ1-5, with 7 positions matching TRBD1. In germline, CDR1 is KGHDR, CDR2 SFDVKD. V lost 5 bases, J lost 16 bases, and 13 bases stayed unmatched. The CDR3 loop spans 13 amino acids. The CDR3 protein is CATSGALGTEQHF. The CDR3 nucleotides read TGTGCCACCAGTGGGGCATTAGGGACAGAGCAACATTTT.

This clone came up a few times. J is TRBJ1-2 and V is TRBV19, with a tentative D call TRBD1 (6 bases). The CDR3 runs 15 residues. Germline V lookup: CDR1 LNHDA, CDR2 SQIVND (reference sequence). Trimming cost V 7 bases and J 2 bases, with 17 bases left between them. CDR3 residues: CASKVGNRENYGYTF. The CDR3 DNA follows: TGTGCCAGTAAAGTTGGAAACAGGGAGAACTATGGCTACACCTTC.

The chain carries TRBV7-2 and TRBJ2-6; TRBD1 matches at 9 bases. V was pared by 3 bases and J by 4 bases, with 10 bases of the junction left unmatched. CDR1 and CDR2 (germline): SGHTA, FQGNSA. CDR3 length: 18 residues. DNA of the CDR3: TGTGCCAGCAGCTTCCTCCGGGACAGGGTGAGGGGGGCCAACGTCCTGACTTTC. Its protein is CASSFLRDRVRGANVLTF.